One and the same sample provided the 16 T cell receptor beta chains below, sequenced in a study of CD8 T cells in ankylosing spondylitis. Each CDR3 protein is one row after TCRdb ran MiXCR on the 5' RACE reads. The repertoire includes around 140,000 distinct CDR3 sequences, about 10% of them detected once, and about 4% sits in the top ten. Sequenced input: blood, either unsorted or a sorted T cell fraction (not recorded which). Receptor source: a female donor with ankylosing spondylitis or in good health (not recorded which).

This clonotype was seen many times. The J gene is TRBJ1-1, the V gene TRBV20-1, with D perhaps matching TRBD1 (6 bases). Germline values: CDR1 DFQATT, CDR2 SNEGSKA (reference sequence). The ends were cut back, 0 bases at V and 4 bases at J, with 15 bases in the middle. This CDR3 region has 15 residues. The CDR3 nucleotides read TGCAGTGCTAGAGATCCTCCCTTAGGGGGCACTGAAGCTTTCTTT. The encoded protein is CSARDPPLGGTEAFF.

This clonotype was seen at least ten times. The chain employs TRBV20-1 and TRBJ2-1; 8 bases match TRBD2. In germline, CDR1 is DFQATT, CDR2 SNEGSKA (reference sequence). The CDR3 runs to 16 residues. V dropped 1 base and J dropped 10; count of bases not matched to a gene: 15. DNA for the CDR3: TGCAGTGCTAGAGCGAGGAGGTTAGCGGGAAGAACGGAGCAGTTCTTC. Protein product: CSARARRLAGRTEQFF.

This clonotype showed up just a few times. A much larger clonotype is one base distant, so this may be a read error. The rearrangement links TRBV5-1 to TRBJ1-2, with D possibly being TRBD1 (6 bases). Germline V gene data show CDR1 as SGHRS and CDR2 as YFSETQ. The CDR3 has 11 amino acids. The CDR3 DNA sequence: TGCGCCAGCAGCCCAGGGGATGGCGACACCTTC. Translated, it gives CASSPGDGDTF.

This clonotype was seen a handful of times. A single base separates this from a much larger clone, so it may be a read error. The V call is TRBV11-2, the J call TRBJ1-2; D not resolved. The germline V gene has CDR1 SGHAT and CDR2 FQNNGV. This CDR3 contains 13 residues. The CDR3 DNA reads as TGTGCCAGCAGCTCGTTGGGGAACTATGGCTACTCCTTC. Protein: CASSSLGNYGYSF.

The rearrangement links TRBV29-1 to TRBJ2-1, with D tentatively TRBD1 (5 bases). V was pared by 1 base and J by 2 bases, with 15 bases between. This CDR3 has 16 residues. From germline, CDR1 is SQVTM and CDR2 ANQGSEA. The CDR3 loop is CSVEGMAGQPYNEQFF. The CDR3 DNA reads as TGCAGCGTTGAAGGTATGGCAGGACAACCCTACAATGAGCAGTTCTTC.

This clonotype was seen many times. The V call is TRBV12-3 or TRBV12-4, the J call TRBJ1-2, with D unresolved. Deletions cut 6 bases from V and 7 bases from J, with 18 bases between. This CDR3 has 14 amino acids. The CDR3 reads CASSLGGRAVGYTF. The CDR3 region has the DNA TGTGCCAGCAGCCTGGGTGGGCGGGCTGTTGGCTACACCTTC.

About this clonotype itself: Germline is not matched at one junction end, which may reflect a read error. Written as DNA, the CDR3 is TGTGCCTGCAGCCAGCAGGGACTAGCGGGCCGCTACAATGAGCAGTTCTTC. Translating it yields CACSQQGLAGRYNEQFF. This chain uses TRBV3-1 with TRBJ2-1, with TRBD2 matching 12 bases. The CDR3 spans 17 residues. Germline V gene lookup returns CDR1 LGHDT and CDR2 YNNKEL (reference sequence).

In its sample, this clonotype was seen a few times. This chain links TRBV5-1 with TRBJ1-1, with no clear D. The CDR3 totals 15 residues. Per the germline V gene, CDR1 is SGHRS and CDR2 is YFSETQ. V lost 0 bases and J 3 bases, leaving 12 bases between the germline ends. CDR3 in DNA: TGCGCCAGCAGCTTGGATCCGAACGGATACACTGAAGCTTTCTTT. Translating it yields CASSLDPNGYTEAFF.

Remarks on this clonotype: This may be a read error: a much more frequent sequence differs by one nucleotide. The chain combines TRBV2 with TRBJ2-3; 7 positions agree with TRBD2. This CDR3 comprises 16 residues. Trimming removed 5 bases from V and 4 bases from J; junction bases left unmatched: 12. From germline, CDR1 is SNHLY and CDR2 FYNNEI. The CDR3 nucleotides are TGTGCCAGCAGTTCCAGAGCGGGGCGGCCATCAGATACGCAGTATTTT. As protein: CASSSRAGRPSDTQYF. The full variable domain, completed using reference TRBV2 and TRBJ2-3, is EPEVTQTPSHQVTQMGQEVILRCVPISNHLYFYWYRQILGQKVEFLVSFYNNEISEKSEIFDDQFSVERPDGSNFTLKIRSTKLEDSAMYFCASSSRAGRPSDTQYFGPGTRLTVL.

This clonotype was picked up many times. V and J are TRBV10-2 and TRBJ2-1; D not resolved. CDR3 length: 15 residues. V was shortened by 3 bases and J by 12 bases, with 21 bases between the two germline ends. The germline CDR1 and CDR2 sequences are WSHSY and SAAADI. CDR3: CASSDKVLPRMGQFF. DNA for the CDR3: TGCGCCAGCAGTGATAAAGTACTCCCAAGGATGGGGCAGTTCTTC.

About this clonotype itself: This sequence may be a read error, since a much larger clone differs from it by one base. The chain uses TRBV20-1 and TRBJ2-3; maybe TRBD1 (6 bases). The germline gives CDR1 DFQATT, CDR2 SNEGSKA (reference sequence). V dropped 4 bases and J dropped 9 bases, with 23 bases sitting between them. The CDR3 consists of 15 residues. CDR3 nucleotide sequence: TGCAGTGCTAAAGATAAGCGGCCCCCCACAGGGACGCAGTATTTT. Translating it yields CSAKDKRPPTGTQYF.

This clonotype came up many times. This chain joins TRBV29-1 and TRBJ1-3; the D is unclear. Deletions cut 0 bases from V and 7 bases from J, with 22 bases between. Germline-derived CDR1 and CDR2 are SQVTM and ANQGSEA. This CDR3 spans 17 amino acids. The CDR3: CSVEDLLAQPKGNTIYF. The DNA of the CDR3 is TGCAGCGTTGAAGACCTTTTGGCCCAGCCAAAAGGGAACACCATATATTTT.

At least ten counts were recorded for this clonotype. The V call is TRBV2, the J call TRBJ2-2; 8 bases line up with TRBD1. The CDR3 length is 15 residues. Per germline, CDR1 SNHLY and CDR2 FYNNEI. The V segment lost 8 bases and the J segment 4 bases; nucleotides outside the gene matches: 9. CDR3 region: CASPTGAGGTGELFF. For the CDR3, the DNA is TGTGCCAGCCCGACAGGGGCCGGTGGCACCGGGGAGCTGTTTTTT.

This clonotype was detected many times. V is TRBV28 and J is TRBJ2-5; 8 positions match TRBD2. With 6 bases clipped from V and 1 base from J, the junction kept 7 bases outside the gene matches. From germline, CDR1 is MDHEN and CDR2 SYDVKM. The CDR3 length is 15 residues. The CDR3 sequence: CASSPTSGAQETQYF. The CDR3 bases are TGTGCCAGCAGCCCAACTAGCGGAGCCCAAGAGACCCAGTACTTC.

The gene calls are TRBV11-3 and TRBJ2-3, with 7 bases lining up with TRBD1. The CDR3 runs to 14 residues. Unmatched junction bases numbered 4, after V lost 5 bases and J lost 2 bases. Looked up from germline, CDR1 is SGHNT and CDR2 is YENEEA. The CDR3 protein is CASSGDRTTDTQYF. The CDR3 region has the DNA TGTGCCAGCAGCGGGGACAGAACCACAGATACGCAGTATTTT.

This clonotype was observed many times. The chain uses TRBV5-1 and TRBJ1-1; 8 bases line up with TRBD1. This CDR3 is 16 amino acids long. The junction had 6 bases not matched to a gene; V was cut back by 1 base and J by 1 base. Germline V gene lookup returns CDR1 SGHRS and CDR2 YFSETQ. This chain's CDR3 is CASSLITGQGNTEAFF. CDR3 coding DNA: TGCGCCAGCAGCTTGATAACCGGACAGGGGAACACTGAAGCTTTCTTT.